This TCR beta chain was retrieved from a study of patients and donors after allogeneic stem cell transplantation. This CDR3 comprises 14 residues. Germline V CDR1 and CDR2: MNHEY, SMNVEV (reference sequence). Trimming stripped 3 bases from V and 8 bases from J, with 11 bases between. This clonotype was counted many times. Using its own MiXCR run on the RT-PCR reads, TCRdb lists one record per CDR3 protein. This sample yields 200,000 to 250,000 distinct CDR3 sequences, of which approximately 14% are seen a single time; 9.5% to 13% belongs to the top ten. The genes are TRBV27 and TRBJ1-6; D is possibly TRBD1 (5 bases). Sequenced sample: blood, either unsorted or a sorted T cell fraction (not recorded which). The sequence was obtained from a human donor who was either an allogeneic HSCT recipient or a stem cell or donor lymphocyte infusion donor (not recorded which). It is not recorded whose cells these are; they may come from a transplant donor. The CDR3 loop reads CASSFGRADSPLHF. CDR3 DNA: TGTGCCAGCAGTTTTGGCAGGGCGGATTCACCCCTCCACTTT.